Reported below is one T cell receptor beta chain. What it binds is unknown. The CDR3 covers 13 residues. Trimming took off 5 bases at V and 7 bases at J, with 11 bases between the two ends. Germline CDR1 and CDR2: LGHNA and YNFKEQ. The data stem from a study of OX40 agonist ivuxolimab in advanced cancers. Overall study: It was ivuxolimab, an agonistic anti-OX40 (CD134) antibody, that patients were treated with.

Clones were read by immunoSEQ multiplex PCR, and TCRdb kept only the in-frame ones, dropping some. This sample has about 35,000 clones, with 80% to 85% found just once. Study-level points and caveats: The study found among the lowest clonal expansion in partial responders at 0.1-3.0 mg/kg. More expanded clones were seen, on average, in CD8+ T cells than in CD4+. Both CD4+ and CD8+ T cell populations in blood had undergone clonal expansion by week 6 at 0.1 to 3.0 mg/kg.

This clonotype originated in an adult with an advanced solid tumor such as melanoma, head and neck, liver or kidney cancer. The rearrangement joins TRBV4-2 to TRBJ2-2; D is perhaps TRBD1 (5 bases). The sequences come from CD4+ or CD8+ T cells sorted from blood, collected in a trial of the OX40 agonist ivuxolimab. CDR3 coding DNA: TGTGCCAGCAGCGCGGCCCAGGGCGGGGAGCTGTTTTTT. It is translated as CASSAAQGGELFF.